This T cell receptor (beta chain) is from a study of spatial heterogeneity in lung cancer. Background on the study: As counted in raw reads, each unique TCR and UMI combination appeared more than ten times on average.

CDR1 and CDR2 (germline): ENHRY, SYGVKD. The length of the CDR3 is 12 residues. V was clipped by 5 bases and J by 3 bases, with 8 bases between them. Whole-study results and caveats: Coverage of tumor T cells, by estimate, reached around 7.5% for alpha chains and about 14% for beta chains. How many expanded intratumoral alpha and beta TCRs were present tracked the tumor mutation count, which was a count of nonsynonymous mutations.

Time point given: sample taken at primary tumor resection. Patients with untreated early-stage non-small cell lung cancer, numbering roughly 69, were the donors. TCRdb itself ran the 5' RACE reads through MiXCR, one entry per CDR3 protein. The table lists about 23,000 distinct CDR3 sequences, around 5% of them singletons. The table lists this clonotype with many counts. Its antigen is not identified. The sample in question was lung tumor tissue, obtained at surgery. This TCR derives from a male donor with early-stage non-small cell lung cancer. This rearrangement joins TRBV10-3 to TRBJ2-7; weak D call: TRBD1 (6 bases). The CDR3, as DNA: TGTGCCATCAGTCAGGGGAGCTACGAGCAGTACTTC. Its protein is CAISQGSYEQYF.